The 29 T cell receptor beta chains presented below share a single source sample, sequenced in a study of OX40 agonist ivuxolimab in advanced cancers. Here immunoSEQ multiplex PCR was the method, and the copy in TCRdb shows in-frame clones only, minus some. The sample records fewer than 60,000 clones, approximately 75% being singletons. The source was CD4+ or CD8+ T cells sorted from blood, collected in a trial of the OX40 agonist ivuxolimab. These receptors were obtained from an adult with an advanced solid tumor such as melanoma, head and neck, liver or kidney cancer.

The rearrangement links TRBV2 to TRBJ1-1, with no clear D. The V and J ends lost 2 bases and 1 base respectively, with 8 bases between them. The CDR3 has 14 residues. CDR1 and CDR2 (germline): SNHLY, FYNNEI. This CDR3 reads CASSERRGNTEAFF. The CDR3 nucleotides read TGTGCCAGCAGTGAAAGGCGGGGGAACACTGAAGCTTTCTTT.

The chain carries TRBV9 and TRBJ2-7; 11 nucleotides line up with TRBD2. The CDR3 loop spans 15 amino acids. Unmatched junction bases numbered 3, after V lost 0 bases and J lost 4 bases. Germline V gene lookup returns CDR1 SGDLS and CDR2 YYNGEE. Written as DNA, the CDR3 is TGTGCCAGCAGCGTAGGACTAGCGGGGTCTTACGAGCAGTACTTC. This codes for CASSVGLAGSYEQYF.

The chain has TRBV6-1 and TRBJ2-5; 9 bases map to TRBD1. After removal of 3 bases from V and 4 bases from J, the junction contained 9 bases not matched to a gene. Germline V gene lookup returns CDR1 MNHNS and CDR2 SASEGT. This CDR3 spans 16 amino acids. The CDR3 DNA sequence: TGTGCCAGCAGTGATACCGGGACAGGGCTGGCAGAGACCCAGTACTTC. Its translation is CASSDTGTGLAETQYF.

This clone was seen once. The chain couples TRBV5-4 to TRBJ2-1, with 9 bases identical to TRBD2. CDR1 SGHNT and CDR2 YYREEE come from the germline V gene (reference sequence). This CDR3 is built from 19 residues. V trimming: 0 bases; J trimming: 0 bases; junction bases outside the gene matches: 10. The CDR3 here is CASSLGFGGGGSSYNEQFF. The CDR3 bases are TGTGCCAGCAGCTTGGGTTTTGGCGGGGGGGGAAGCTCCTACAATGAGCAGTTCTTC.

This rearrangement joins TRBV4-1 to TRBJ2-5, with 8 positions matching TRBD2. The CDR3 extends over 16 amino acids. Germline CDR1 and CDR2: MGHRA and YSYEKL. V lost 1 base to trimming and J lost 4 bases; unmatched junction nucleotides: 8. DNA for the CDR3: TGCGCCAGCAGCCAAGTAGCGGGATCGAACTTAGAGACCCAGTACTTC. It encodes CASSQVAGSNLETQYF.

The rearrangement uses TRBV6-5 and TRBJ1-2; perhaps TRBD1 as D (6 bases). Germline assignment: CDR1 MNHEY and CDR2 SVGAGI. The CDR3 loop spans 11 amino acids. The V end lost 10 bases, the J end lost 4 bases, and 10 bases lay between the germline ends. CDR3 sequence: CATTGTYGYTF. CDR3 coding DNA: TGTGCCACCACAGGGACCTATGGCTACACCTTC.

The V call is TRBV29-1, the J call TRBJ2-7; maybe TRBD1 (6 bases). The CDR3 totals 10 residues. Germline CDR1 and CDR2: SQVTM and ANQGSEA. The V gene lost 6 bases and the J gene lost 7 bases, with 10 bases spanning the gap. The DNA for the CDR3 is TGCAGCGTGGGGGCCGAGGAGCAGTACTTC. It yields the protein CSVGAEEQYF.

This rearrangement joins TRBV19 to TRBJ2-7; possible D gene TRBD2, 6 bases. This CDR3 comprises 15 residues. Germline CDR1 and CDR2: LNHDA and SQIVND (reference sequence). Deletions cut 4 bases from V and 2 bases from J, with 15 bases between. CDR3 region: CASSTEGTAPYEQYF. Written as DNA, the CDR3 is TGTGCCAGTAGTACCGAAGGGACTGCGCCCTACGAGCAGTACTTC.

The V call is TRBV6-6, the J call TRBJ2-5; 7 bases map to TRBD2. CDR3 size: 14 residues. CDR1 is MNHNY, CDR2 SVGAGI, per germline (reference sequence). Trimming removed 6 bases from V and 0 bases from J; junction bases left unmatched: 4. The CDR3 DNA is TGTGCCAGCAGCACGGGGGGAAACCAAGAGACCCAGTACTTC. Amino acid sequence: CASSTGGNQETQYF.

The J gene is TRBJ1-6, the V gene TRBV11-2; a weak D match, TRBD1 (5 bases). Trimming removed 3 bases at V and 14 bases at J, with 20 bases between. In germline, CDR1 is SGHAT, CDR2 FQNNGV. The CDR3 consists of 15 residues. The CDR3 sequence is CASSFPGGSQGSLHF. In DNA, the CDR3 is TGTGCCAGCAGCTTCCCTGGAGGCTCCCAGGGTTCCCTCCACTTT.

This clone came up once. The chain recombines TRBV27 with TRBJ2-2; weak D call: TRBD2 (6 bases). V was trimmed by 0 bases and J by 5 bases, leaving 13 bases between them. Per germline, CDR1 MNHEY and CDR2 SMNVEV (reference sequence). CDR3 length equals 16 residues. As DNA, the CDR3 is TGTGCCAGCAGTTTATCCCCCCGGGAGCGTACCGGGGAGCTGTTTTTT. This translates into CASSLSPRERTGELFF.

The V and J genes are TRBV19 and TRBJ1-1, with D possibly TRBD1 on 5 matching bases. Trimming cost V 3 bases and J 5 bases, with 13 bases left between them. Germline V gene lookup returns CDR1 LNHDA and CDR2 SQIVND (reference sequence). The CDR3 runs 14 residues. The CDR3: CASSIERGRTEAFF. DNA for the CDR3: TGTGCCAGTAGTATTGAGAGGGGAAGGACTGAAGCTTTCTTT. Based on the CDR3 plus reference TRBV19 and TRBJ1-1, the full variable domain is DGGITQSPKYLFRKEGQNVTLSCEQNLNHDAMYWYRQDPGQGLRLIYYSQIVNDFQKGDIAEGYSVSREKKESFPLTVTSAQKNPTAFYLCASSIERGRTEAFFGQGTRLTVV.

The chain couples TRBV7-9 to TRBJ1-2; D perhaps matches TRBD1 (5 bases). V was clipped by 5 bases and J by 0 bases, with 16 bases between them. Germline V gene sequence: CDR1 SEHNR, CDR2 FQNEAQ (reference sequence). This CDR3 is 16 amino acids long. CDR3 nucleotide sequence: TGTGCCAGCAGCCCGGGGGATTTGGGGTCTAACTATGGCTACACCTTC. This translates into CASSPGDLGSNYGYTF.

The J gene is TRBJ2-5, the V gene TRBV9; D may be TRBD1 (5 bases). CDR3 length equals 13 residues. Trimming cost V 0 bases and J 7 bases, with 10 bases left between them. CDR1 and CDR2 (germline): SGDLS, YYNGEE. CDR3 loop: CASSVEWGGTQYF. The DNA for the CDR3 is TGTGCCAGCAGCGTAGAGTGGGGCGGGACCCAGTACTTC.

The CDR3: CASSQPSVGETQYF. The CDR3 DNA reads as TGCGCCAGCAGTCAGCCCAGCGTAGGGGAGACCCAGTACTTC. The chain links TRBV23-1 to TRBJ2-5; D is unclear. TRBV23-1 is an ORF; its function is uncertain. The CDR3 runs to 14 residues. V was trimmed by 3 bases and J by 5 bases, leaving 13 bases between them.

The genes are TRBV6-5 and TRBJ2-7; 9 bases align to TRBD1. Germline V gene sequence: CDR1 MNHEY, CDR2 SVGAGI. With 6 bases clipped from V and 1 base from J, the junction kept 7 bases outside the gene matches. CDR3 length equals 15 residues. CDR3 DNA sequence: TGTGCCAGCAGCCTAACAGGGGGCGCTTCCTACGAGCAGTACTTC. It specifies CASSLTGGASYEQYF.

This clone was seen more than once but under ten times. The rearrangement uses TRBV27 and TRBJ1-5; D is unresolved. V shed 4 bases and J shed 3 bases, with 7 bases lying between them. In germline, CDR1 is MNHEY, CDR2 SMNVEV (reference sequence). The CDR3 spans 13 residues. CDR3 sequence (DNA): TGTGCCAGCAGTTGGGGAATCAATCAGCCCCAGCATTTT. Encoded protein: CASSWGINQPQHF.

The chain combines TRBV7-3 with TRBJ2-5, with a possible D match to TRBD2 (7 bases). Between the trimmed V and J ends, which lost 3 bases and 2 bases, there was a span of 16 bases. The germline V gene has CDR1 SGHTA and CDR2 FQGTGA. The CDR3 contains 16 residues. The CDR3 protein is CASSLGPGGAQETQYF. The CDR3 DNA follows: TGTGCCAGCAGCTTGGGCCCTGGGGGGGCGCAAGAGACCCAGTACTTC.

The rearrangement joins TRBV11-2 to TRBJ1-2, with D hard to call. The V gene's germline CDR1 is SGHAT and CDR2 FQNNGV. Trimming removed 3 bases from V and 2 bases from J, with 7 bases in between. There are 13 residues in the CDR3. As DNA, the CDR3 is TGTGCCAGCAGCTTTCAGGCCAACTATGGCTACACCTTC. Amino acid sequence: CASSFQANYGYTF.

The sample holds a few counts of this clone. The V and J genes are TRBV25-1 and TRBJ1-4, with 7 positions matching TRBD1. V lost 6 bases, J lost 6 bases, and 7 bases stayed unmatched. This CDR3 is 14 amino acids long. Per germline, CDR1 MGHDK and CDR2 SYGVNS. The CDR3 sequence: CASRLTGRDEKLFF. CDR3 bases: TGTGCCAGCAGGCTGACAGGGAGGGATGAAAAACTGTTTTTT.

The CDR3 DNA reads as TGCGCCAGCAGCTCCGACCCGACAACCAACACTGAAGCTTTCTTT. This gives the protein CASSSDPTTNTEAFF. The rearrangement links TRBV5-1 to TRBJ1-1; D ambiguous. Germline lookup yields CDR1 SGHRS and CDR2 YFSETQ. Trimming stripped 3 bases from V and 2 bases from J, with 14 bases between. The CDR3 extends over 15 amino acids.

Of note for this clone: The sample contains more than one DNA sequence encoding this CDR3. This sequence joins TRBV19 and TRBJ1-2; a weak D match, TRBD1 (6 bases). The CDR3 is 13 residues long. Per the germline V gene, CDR1 is LNHDA and CDR2 is SQIVND (reference sequence). Trimming cost V 6 bases and J 2 bases, with 10 bases left between them. The chain's CDR3 is CASSAQGNYGYTF. In DNA, the CDR3 is TGTGCCAGTAGCGCCCAGGGGAACTATGGCTACACCTTC.

The CDR3 is CASSYWTGDSYNSPLHF. Written as DNA, the CDR3 is TGTGCCAGCAGCTACTGGACGGGGGACTCCTATAATTCACCCCTCCACTTT. This chain connects TRBV5-8 to TRBJ1-6; a weak D match, TRBD1 (5 bases). The ends were cut back, 3 bases at V and 0 bases at J, with 13 bases in the middle. The CDR3 has 17 residues. Germline CDR1 is SGHTS and CDR2 is YDEGEE.

Only a few counts were recorded for this clone. The chain employs TRBV6-6 and TRBJ2-7; the D gene is possibly TRBD1 (6 bases). This CDR3 has 13 residues. In germline, CDR1 is MNHNY, CDR2 SVGAGI (reference sequence). Trimming removed 7 bases at V and 2 bases at J, with 12 bases between. DNA for the CDR3: TGTGCCAGCATAGGGACATCGGCCTACGAGCAGTACTTC. Translated: CASIGTSAYEQYF.

The chain links TRBV7-2 to TRBJ2-5; 7 positions agree with TRBD2. Germline assignment: CDR1 SGHTA and CDR2 FQGNSA. The J segment lost 9 bases and the V segment lost 1 base, leaving 5 bases of the junction unmatched. The CDR3 contains 13 residues. CDR3 bases: TGTGCCAGCAGCTTAGTCACTAGCGAGGCCCAGTACTTC. Protein sequence: CASSLVTSEAQYF.

This clone was seen a single time. The genes are TRBV19 and TRBJ1-3; D possibly corresponds to TRBD1 (5 bases). Trimming cost V 3 bases and J 14 bases, with 14 bases left between them. Germline V CDR1 and CDR2: LNHDA, SQIVND (reference sequence). The CDR3 loop spans 12 amino acids. The CDR3 DNA is TGTGCCAGTAGTATCCGCCGGGACGCCCTATATTTT. Residues: CASSIRRDALYF.

This sequence joins TRBV5-6 and TRBJ2-5, with D perhaps matching TRBD2 (5 bases). The CDR3 contains 14 residues. Germline loops: CDR1 SGHDT, CDR2 YYEEEE. The ends were cut back, 4 bases at V and 5 bases at J, with 15 bases in the middle. CDR3 in amino acids: CASSPALDGETQYF. CDR3 nucleotides: TGTGCCAGCAGCCCCGCACTAGACGGGGAGACCCAGTACTTC.

A word on this clone: Other DNA sequences in the same sample also yield this CDR3. The chain recombines TRBV14 with TRBJ1-2; D remains ambiguous. Germline CDR1 and CDR2: SGHDN and FVKESK. This CDR3 region has 15 residues. Trimming stripped 0 bases from V and 4 bases from J, with 12 bases between. The CDR3 sequence: CASSQDLAGIYGYTF. The CDR3 DNA reads as TGTGCCAGCAGCCAAGATCTAGCGGGGATCTATGGCTACACCTTC.

V gene TRBV2 combines with J gene TRBJ1-2, with D unclear. The CDR3 contains 13 residues. The V gene's germline CDR1 is SNHLY and CDR2 FYNNEI. V lost 3 bases to trimming and J lost 8 bases, with 13 bases between them. In DNA, the CDR3 is TGTGCCAGCAGTGATGTCGGGCCCGGGGGCTACACCTTC. This codes for CASSDVGPGGYTF.